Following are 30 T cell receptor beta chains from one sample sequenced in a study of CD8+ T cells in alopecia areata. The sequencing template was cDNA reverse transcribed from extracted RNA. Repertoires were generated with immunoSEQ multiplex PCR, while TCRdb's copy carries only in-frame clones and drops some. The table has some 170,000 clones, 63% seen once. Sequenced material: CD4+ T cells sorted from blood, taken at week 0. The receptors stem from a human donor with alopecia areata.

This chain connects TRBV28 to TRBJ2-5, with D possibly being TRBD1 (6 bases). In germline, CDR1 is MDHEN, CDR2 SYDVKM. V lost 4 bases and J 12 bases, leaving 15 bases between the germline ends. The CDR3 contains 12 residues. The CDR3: CASSSLQGPKYF. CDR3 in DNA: TGTGCCAGCAGTTCTCTACAGGGACCTAAGTACTTC.

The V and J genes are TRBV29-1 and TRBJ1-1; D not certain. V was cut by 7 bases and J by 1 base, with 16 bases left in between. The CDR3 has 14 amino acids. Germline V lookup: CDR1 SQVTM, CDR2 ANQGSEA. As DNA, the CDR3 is TGCAGCGCAGGCCCCCAGAACCAGAACACTGAAGCTTTCTTT. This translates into CSAGPQNQNTEAFF.

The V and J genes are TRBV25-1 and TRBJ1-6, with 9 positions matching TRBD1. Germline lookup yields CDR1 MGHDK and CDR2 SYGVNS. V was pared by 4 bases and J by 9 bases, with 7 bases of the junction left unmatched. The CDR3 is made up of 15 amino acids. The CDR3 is CASSGNRGLGSPLHF. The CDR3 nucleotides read TGTGCCAGCAGTGGCAACAGGGGGCTTGGTTCACCCCTCCACTTT.

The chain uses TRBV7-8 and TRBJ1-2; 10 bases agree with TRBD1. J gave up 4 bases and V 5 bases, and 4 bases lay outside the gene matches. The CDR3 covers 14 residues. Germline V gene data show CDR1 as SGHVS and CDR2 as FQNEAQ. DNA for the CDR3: TGTGCCAGCAGCCCGGGACAGGGGACCTATGGCTACACCTTC. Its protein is CASSPGQGTYGYTF.

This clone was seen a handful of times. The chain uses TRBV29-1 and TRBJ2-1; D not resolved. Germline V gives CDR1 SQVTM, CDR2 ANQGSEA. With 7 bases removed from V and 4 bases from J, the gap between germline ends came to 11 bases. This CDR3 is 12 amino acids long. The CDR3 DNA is TGCAGCGCCCTTCCCCCTTACAATGAGCAGTTCTTC. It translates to CSALPPYNEQFF.

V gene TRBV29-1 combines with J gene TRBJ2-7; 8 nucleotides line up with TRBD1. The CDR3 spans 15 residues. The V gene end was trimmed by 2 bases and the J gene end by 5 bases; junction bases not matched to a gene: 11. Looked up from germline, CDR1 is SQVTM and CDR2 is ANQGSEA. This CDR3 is CSVETLLTGVNEQYF. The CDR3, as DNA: TGCAGCGTTGAAACCCTATTGACAGGGGTCAACGAGCAGTACTTC.

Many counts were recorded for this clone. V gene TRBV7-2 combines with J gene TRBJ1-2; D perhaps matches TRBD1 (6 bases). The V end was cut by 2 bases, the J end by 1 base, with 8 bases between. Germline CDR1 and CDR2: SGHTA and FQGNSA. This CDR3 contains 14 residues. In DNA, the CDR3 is TGTGCCAGCAGCTTACAGGGGATTAACTATGGCTACACCTTC. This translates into CASSLQGINYGYTF.

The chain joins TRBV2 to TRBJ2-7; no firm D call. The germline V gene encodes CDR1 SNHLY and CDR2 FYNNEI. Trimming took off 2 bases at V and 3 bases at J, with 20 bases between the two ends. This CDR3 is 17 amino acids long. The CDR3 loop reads CASSETTPQAIDYEQYF. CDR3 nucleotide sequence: TGTGCCAGCAGTGAAACGACCCCTCAGGCGATCGACTACGAGCAGTACTTC.

Written as DNA, the CDR3 is TGTGCCAGCAGTGAAAATCTAGCGGGGGCAGATACGCAGTATTTT. Amino acids: CASSENLAGADTQYF. J is TRBJ2-3 and V is TRBV6-1; 10 bases align to TRBD2. The V gene's germline CDR1 is MNHNS and CDR2 SASEGT. The CDR3 contains 15 residues. Trimming took 2 bases from V and 4 from J; bases not matched to a gene: 3.

The CDR3 is CSVASGTGLQPQHF. The CDR3 DNA sequence: TGCAGCGTTGCGTCCGGGACAGGGCTTCAGCCCCAGCATTTT. This sequence joins TRBV29-1 and TRBJ1-5; 9 bases align to TRBD1. Germline V lookup: CDR1 SQVTM, CDR2 ANQGSEA. The CDR3 runs to 14 residues. Trimming took 4 bases from V and 6 from J; bases not matched to a gene: 7.

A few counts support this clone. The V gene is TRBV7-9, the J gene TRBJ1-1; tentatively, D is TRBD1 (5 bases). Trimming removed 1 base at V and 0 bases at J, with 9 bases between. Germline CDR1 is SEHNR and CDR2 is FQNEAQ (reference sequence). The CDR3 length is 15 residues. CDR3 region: CASSLVSGVNTEAFF. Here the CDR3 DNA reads TGTGCCAGCAGCTTAGTATCGGGGGTGAACACTGAAGCTTTCTTT.

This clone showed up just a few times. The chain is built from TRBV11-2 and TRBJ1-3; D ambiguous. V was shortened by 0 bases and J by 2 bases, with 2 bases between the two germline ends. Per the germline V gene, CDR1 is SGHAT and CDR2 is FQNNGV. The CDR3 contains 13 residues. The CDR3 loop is CASSLEAGNTIYF. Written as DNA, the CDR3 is TGTGCCAGCAGCTTAGAAGCTGGAAACACCATATATTTT.

The CDR3 DNA is TGCAGCGTTTTTTCTATTTACACTGAAGCTTTCTTT. It codes for CSVFSIYTEAFF. The chain employs TRBV29-1 and TRBJ1-1; D remains ambiguous. The CDR3 extends over 12 amino acids. The germline V gene encodes CDR1 SQVTM and CDR2 ANQGSEA. The germline V and J ends were trimmed by 5 bases and 3 bases, with 10 bases remaining between them.

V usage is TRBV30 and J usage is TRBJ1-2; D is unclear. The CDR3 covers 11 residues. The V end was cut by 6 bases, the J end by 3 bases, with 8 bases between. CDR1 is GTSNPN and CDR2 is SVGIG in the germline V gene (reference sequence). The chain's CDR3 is CACASYYGYTF. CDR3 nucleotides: TGTGCCTGCGCCTCTTACTATGGCTACACCTTC.

This CDR3 reads CASSSGQWEQYF. DNA of the CDR3: TGTGCCAGCAGTTCGGGACAGTGGGAGCAGTACTTC. This sequence joins TRBV27 and TRBJ2-7; 7 bases align to TRBD1. The CDR3 totals 12 residues. Germline CDR1 and CDR2: MNHEY and SMNVEV (reference sequence). J gave up 7 bases and V 4 bases, and 4 bases lay outside the gene matches.

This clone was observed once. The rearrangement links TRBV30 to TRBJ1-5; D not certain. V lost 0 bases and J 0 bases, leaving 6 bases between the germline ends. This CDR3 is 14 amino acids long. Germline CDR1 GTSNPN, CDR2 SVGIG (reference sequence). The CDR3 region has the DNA TGTGCCTGGAGTGTTAGGCTTAGCAATCAGCCCCAGCATTTT. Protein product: CAWSVRLSNQPQHF. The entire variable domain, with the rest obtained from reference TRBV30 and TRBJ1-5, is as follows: SQTIHQWPATLVQPVGSPLSLECTVEGTSNPNLYWYRQAAGRGLQLLFYSVGIGQISSEVPQNLSASRPQDRQFILSSKKLLLSDSGFYLCAWSVRLSNQPQHFGDGTRLSIL.

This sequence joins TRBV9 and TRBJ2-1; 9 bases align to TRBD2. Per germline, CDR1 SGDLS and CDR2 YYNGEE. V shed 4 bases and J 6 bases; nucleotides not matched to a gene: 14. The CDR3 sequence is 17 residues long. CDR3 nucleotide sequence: TGTGCCAGCAGCTTACGCGGGGGGGTAACTTTCTTCAATGAGCAGTTCTTC. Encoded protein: CASSLRGGVTFFNEQFF.

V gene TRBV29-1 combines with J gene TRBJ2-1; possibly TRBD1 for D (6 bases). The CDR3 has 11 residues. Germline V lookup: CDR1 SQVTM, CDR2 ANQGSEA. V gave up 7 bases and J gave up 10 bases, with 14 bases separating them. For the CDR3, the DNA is TGCAGCGGAGGACTGGACAGAGAGCAGTTCTTC. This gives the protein CSGGLDREQFF.

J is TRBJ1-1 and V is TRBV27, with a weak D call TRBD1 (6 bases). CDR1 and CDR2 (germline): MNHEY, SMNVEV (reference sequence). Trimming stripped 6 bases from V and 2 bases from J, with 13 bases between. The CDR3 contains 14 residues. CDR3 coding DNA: TGTGCCAGCAGACGAGGGACAAGTAACACTGAAGCTTTCTTT. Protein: CASRRGTSNTEAFF.

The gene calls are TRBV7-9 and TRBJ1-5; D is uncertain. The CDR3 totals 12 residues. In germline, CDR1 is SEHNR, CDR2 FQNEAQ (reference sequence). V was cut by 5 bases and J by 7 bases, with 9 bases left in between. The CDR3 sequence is CASSLPDQPQHF. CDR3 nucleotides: TGTGCCAGCAGCCTACCTGACCAGCCCCAGCATTTT.

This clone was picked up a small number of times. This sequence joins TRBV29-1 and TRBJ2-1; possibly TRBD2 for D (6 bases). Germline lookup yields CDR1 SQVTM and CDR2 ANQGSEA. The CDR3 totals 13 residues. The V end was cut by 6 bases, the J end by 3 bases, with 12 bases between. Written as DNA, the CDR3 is TGCAGCGTGGGCCCGGGGGTCTACAATGAGCAGTTCTTC. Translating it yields CSVGPGVYNEQFF.

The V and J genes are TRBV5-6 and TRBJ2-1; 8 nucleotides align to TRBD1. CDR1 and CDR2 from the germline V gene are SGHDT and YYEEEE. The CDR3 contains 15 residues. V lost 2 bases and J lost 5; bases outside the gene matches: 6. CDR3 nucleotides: TGTGCCAGCAGCTTCGGACAGGGTGTGGACAATGAGCAGTTCTTC. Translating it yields CASSFGQGVDNEQFF.

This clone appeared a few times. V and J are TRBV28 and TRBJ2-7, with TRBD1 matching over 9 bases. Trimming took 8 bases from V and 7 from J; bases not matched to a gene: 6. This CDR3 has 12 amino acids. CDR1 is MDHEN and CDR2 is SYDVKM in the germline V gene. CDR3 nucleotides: TGTGCCAGCGGGGACAGGGTGTGGGAGCAGTACTTC. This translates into CASGDRVWEQYF. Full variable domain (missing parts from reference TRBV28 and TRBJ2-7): DVKVTQSSRYLVKRTGEKVFLECVQDMDHENMFWYRQDPGLGLRLIYFSYDVKMKEKGDIPEGYSVSREKKERFSLILESASTNQTSMYLCASGDRVWEQYFGPGTRLTVT.

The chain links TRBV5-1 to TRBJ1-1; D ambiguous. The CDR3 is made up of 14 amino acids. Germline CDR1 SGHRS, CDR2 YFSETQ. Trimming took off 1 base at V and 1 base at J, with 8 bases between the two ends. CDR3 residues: CASSLSGKNTEAFF. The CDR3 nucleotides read TGCGCCAGCAGCTTGTCAGGAAAGAACACTGAAGCTTTCTTT.

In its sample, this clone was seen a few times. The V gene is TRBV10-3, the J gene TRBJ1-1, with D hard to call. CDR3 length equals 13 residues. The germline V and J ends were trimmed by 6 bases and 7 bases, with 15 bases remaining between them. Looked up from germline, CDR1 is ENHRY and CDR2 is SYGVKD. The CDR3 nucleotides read TGTGCCATCAGCGCAGGACTCTCTGGTGAAGCTTTCTTT. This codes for CAISAGLSGEAFF.

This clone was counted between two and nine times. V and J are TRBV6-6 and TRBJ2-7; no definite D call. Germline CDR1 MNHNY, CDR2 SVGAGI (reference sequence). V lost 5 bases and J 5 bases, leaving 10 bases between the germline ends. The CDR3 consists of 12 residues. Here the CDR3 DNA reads TGTGCCAGCAGTCCGGGCGTCGACGAGCAGTACTTC. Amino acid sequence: CASSPGVDEQYF.

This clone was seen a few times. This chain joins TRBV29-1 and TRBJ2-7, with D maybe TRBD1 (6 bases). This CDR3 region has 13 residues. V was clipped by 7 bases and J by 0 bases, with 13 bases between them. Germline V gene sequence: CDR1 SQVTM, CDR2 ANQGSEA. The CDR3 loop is CSASDRSSYEQYF. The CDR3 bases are TGCAGCGCTTCCGACAGGAGCTCCTACGAGCAGTACTTC.

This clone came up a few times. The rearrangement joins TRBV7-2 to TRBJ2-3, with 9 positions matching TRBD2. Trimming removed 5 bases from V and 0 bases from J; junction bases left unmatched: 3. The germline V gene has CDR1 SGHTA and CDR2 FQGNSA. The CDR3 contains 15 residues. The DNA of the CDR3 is TGTGCCAGCAGCCTTACTAGCGGGAGCACAGATACGCAGTATTTT. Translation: CASSLTSGSTDTQYF. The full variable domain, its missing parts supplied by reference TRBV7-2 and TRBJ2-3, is GAGVSQSPSNKVTEKGKDVELRCDPISGHTALYWYRQSLGQGLEFLIYFQGNSAPDKSGLPSDRFSAERTGGSVSTLTIQRTQQEDSAVYLCASSLTSGSTDTQYFGPGTRLTVL.

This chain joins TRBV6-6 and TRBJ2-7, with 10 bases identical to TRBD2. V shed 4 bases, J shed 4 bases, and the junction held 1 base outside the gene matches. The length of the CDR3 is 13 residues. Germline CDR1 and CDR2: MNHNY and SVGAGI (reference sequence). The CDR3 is CASSSSGGYEQYF. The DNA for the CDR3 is TGTGCCAGCAGTTCTAGCGGGGGTTACGAGCAGTACTTC.

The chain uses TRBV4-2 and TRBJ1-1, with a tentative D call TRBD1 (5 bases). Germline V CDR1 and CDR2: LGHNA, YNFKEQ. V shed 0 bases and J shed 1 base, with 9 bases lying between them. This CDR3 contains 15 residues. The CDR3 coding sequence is TGTGCCAGCAGCCAAGATCAGGGATGGAACACTGAAGCTTTCTTT. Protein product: CASSQDQGWNTEAFF.